Shown below are 5 T cell receptor beta chains from a single sample sequenced in a study of regulatory T cells in long-lasting Graves disease. Time point given: persistent/refractory GD, antithyroid drugs over 5 years with positive TRAb. The TCR library was made from RNA extracted from PBMCs. Building the TCR beta libraries relied on iRepertoire HTBI primers, and CDR3 regions underwent Arm-PCR. TCRdb re-derived calls from the multiplex PCR reads in MiXCR, one entry per CDR3 protein. The sample carries about half a million distinct CDR3 sequences, 22% recorded once. Sequencing used peripheral blood mononuclear cells (PBMCs), obtained when the disease was refractory, from a patient treated with antithyroid drugs. These receptor sequences come from a female donor with Graves disease.

This clonotype has at least ten counts. DNA of the CDR3: TGTGCCAGCAGTTCCGAGGCAGCGGGTACCTACGAGCAGTACTTC. Translated: CASSSEAAGTYEQYF. This chain connects TRBV28 to TRBJ2-7; D possibly corresponds to TRBD2 (6 bases). Trimming left V 4 bases short and J 2 bases short, with 15 bases between. The CDR3 is 15 residues long. Germline V gives CDR1 MDHEN, CDR2 SYDVKM.

The rearrangement uses TRBV15 and TRBJ2-5; D call uncertain. The germline V gene encodes CDR1 LNHNV and CDR2 YYDKDF (reference sequence). V was clipped by 5 bases and J by 2 bases, with 15 bases between them. The CDR3 extends over 15 amino acids. CDR3 nucleotides: TGTGCCACCAGCCTCAGAGCAGGCCCACAAGAGACCCAGTACTTC. Amino acids: CATSLRAGPQETQYF.

The chain links TRBV7-2 to TRBJ1-1, with D uncertain. Trimming took off 2 bases at V and 1 base at J, with 8 bases between the two ends. Germline V gene lookup returns CDR1 SGHTA and CDR2 FQGNSA. This CDR3 contains 14 residues. CDR3 sequence: CASSLSWQNTEAFF. CDR3 nucleotides: TGTGCCAGCAGCTTAAGTTGGCAGAACACTGAAGCTTTCTTT. The full variable domain, with the rest looked up from reference TRBV7-2 and TRBJ1-1, is GAGVSQSPSNKVTEKGKDVELRCDPISGHTALYWYRQSLGQGLEFLIYFQGNSAPDKSGLPSDRFSAERTGGSVSTLTIQRTQQEDSAVYLCASSLSWQNTEAFFGQGTRLTVV.

The gene calls are TRBV29-1 and TRBJ2-1, with 9 positions matching TRBD1. V dropped 4 bases and J dropped 15; count of bases not matched to a gene: 16. CDR3 length equals 14 residues. CDR1 SQVTM and CDR2 ANQGSEA come from the germline V gene. DNA for the CDR3: TGCAGCGTTGGCAGTATCCGGGACAGGGCCCTTCTGTTCTTC. It translates to CSVGSIRDRALLFF.

With regard to this clonotype: One end of the junction is discordant with germline, which a read error may explain. V is TRBV5-8 and J is TRBJ2-2; 7 bases agree with TRBD2. The CDR3 has 14 residues. From germline, CDR1 is SGHTS and CDR2 YDEGEE. Here the CDR3 reads CASSGTRNTGELFF. The DNA for the CDR3 is TGCGCCAGCAGCGGGACCAGAAACACCGGGGAGCTGTTTTTT.